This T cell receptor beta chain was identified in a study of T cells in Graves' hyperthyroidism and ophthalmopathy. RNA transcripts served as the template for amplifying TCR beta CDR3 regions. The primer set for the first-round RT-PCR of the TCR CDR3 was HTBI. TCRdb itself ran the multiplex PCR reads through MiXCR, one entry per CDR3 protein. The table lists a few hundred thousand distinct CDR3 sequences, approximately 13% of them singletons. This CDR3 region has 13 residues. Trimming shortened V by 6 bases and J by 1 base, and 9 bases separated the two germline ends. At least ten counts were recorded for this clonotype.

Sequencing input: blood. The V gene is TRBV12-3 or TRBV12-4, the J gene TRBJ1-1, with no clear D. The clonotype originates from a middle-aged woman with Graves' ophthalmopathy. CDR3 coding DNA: TGTGCCAGCAGCCCTACAGAGAACACTGAAGCTTTCTTT. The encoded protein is CASSPTENTEAFF.